The 30 T cell receptor beta chains below all came from one sample that was sequenced in a study of cytomegalovirus exposure and HLA in healthy donors. Repertoires were generated with immunoSEQ multiplex PCR, while TCRdb's copy carries only in-frame clones and drops some. The table lists hundreds of thousands of clones, roughly 85% of them singletons. The sample taken for sequencing was PBMCs. Every receptor here comes from a woman younger than 30 in good health and CMV-seronegative.

V usage is TRBV27 and J usage is TRBJ1-1, with TRBD1 matching 7 bases. The ends lost 4 bases at V and 0 bases at J; junction bases unmatched: 8. Germline CDR1 and CDR2: MNHEY and SMNVEV (reference sequence). This CDR3 has 16 residues. The CDR3 protein is CASSSGQALMNTEAFF. The CDR3 DNA follows: TGTGCCAGCAGTTCCGGACAGGCATTAATGAACACTGAAGCTTTCTTT.

The chain combines TRBV29-1 with TRBJ1-2; D gene uncertain. V lost 6 bases and J lost 8, with 19 bases in between. CDR1 is SQVTM, CDR2 ANQGSEA, per germline. This CDR3 has 13 amino acids. The CDR3 nucleotides are TGCAGCGTCGCCGGGGATACGGTGGGCGGCTACACCTTC. This encodes CSVAGDTVGGYTF.

The J gene is TRBJ2-1, the V gene TRBV28; maybe TRBD1 (5 bases). Trimming left V 3 bases short and J 9 bases short, with 12 bases between. CDR1 and CDR2 (germline): MDHEN, SYDVKM. The CDR3 sequence is 13 residues long. The CDR3, as DNA: TGTGCCAGCAGTTTGGATGGGGCGCGTGAGCAGTTCTTC. As protein: CASSLDGAREQFF.

The chain couples TRBV6-6 to TRBJ2-7; 8 bases agree with TRBD2. CDR1 MNHNY and CDR2 SVGAGI come from the germline V gene (reference sequence). The CDR3 length is 13 residues. J was trimmed by 4 bases and V by 2 bases; bases with no gene match: 1. The chain's CDR3 is CASSYTGGYEQYF. Here the CDR3 DNA reads TGTGCCAGCAGTTACACGGGGGGGTACGAGCAGTACTTC.

This chain links TRBV5-1 with TRBJ1-4; 7 bases are shared with TRBD1. This CDR3 has 15 residues. The trim removed 4 bases at V and 5 bases at J, leaving 8 bases unmatched. The germline V gene encodes CDR1 SGHRS and CDR2 YFSETQ. This chain's CDR3 is CASSRRQGRNEKLFF. CDR3 DNA sequence: TGCGCCAGCAGCCGGAGACAGGGACGGAATGAAAAACTGTTTTTT. The full variable domain, completed using reference TRBV5-1 and TRBJ1-4, is KAGVTQTPRYLIKTRGQQVTLSCSPISGHRSVSWYQQTPGQGLQFLFEYFSETQRNKGNFPGRFSGRQFSNSRSEMNVSTLELGDSALYLCASSRRQGRNEKLFFGSGTQLSVL.

The chain carries TRBV7-3 and TRBJ2-1; unclear D gene. The germline CDR1 and CDR2 sequences are SGHTA and FQGTGA. This CDR3 has 16 amino acids. V gave up 4 bases and J gave up 8 bases, with 21 bases separating them. This CDR3 is CASSSLPRGGVDEQFF. In DNA, the CDR3 is TGTGCCAGCAGCTCGCTACCCCGCGGTGGTGTGGATGAGCAGTTCTTC. The full variable domain, its missing parts supplied by reference TRBV7-3 and TRBJ2-1, is GAGVSQTPSNKVTEKGKYVELRCDPISGHTALYWYRQSLGQGPEFLIYFQGTGAADDSGLPNDRFFAVRPEGSVSTLKIQRTERGDSAVYLCASSSLPRGGVDEQFFGPGTRLTVL.

V usage is TRBV27 and J usage is TRBJ1-5; D gene uncertain. From germline, CDR1 is MNHEY and CDR2 SMNVEV (reference sequence). This CDR3 comprises 13 residues. The V and J ends lost 6 bases and 0 bases respectively, with 6 bases between them. The DNA for the CDR3 is TGTGCCAGCAGCGGGAGTAGCAATCAGCCCCAGCATTTT. Residues: CASSGSSNQPQHF.

The rearrangement joins TRBV5-1 to TRBJ2-1; TRBD2 matches 9 bases. The germline V gene encodes CDR1 SGHRS and CDR2 YFSETQ. The length of the CDR3 is 16 residues. Germline trimming cut 0 bases from V and 5 bases from J; bases unmatched to any gene: 6. CDR3 coding DNA: TGCGCCAGCAGCTTGGTTAGTAGCGGGGGTAACAATGAGCAGTTCTTC. The encoded protein is CASSLVSSGGNNEQFF.

The chain joins TRBV28 to TRBJ1-1; a possible D gene is TRBD1 (5 bases). With 5 bases removed from V and 0 bases from J, the gap between germline ends came to 10 bases. Germline V CDR1 and CDR2: MDHEN, SYDVKM. The CDR3 is 14 amino acids. The CDR3 protein is CASSVRALNTEAFF. CDR3 DNA sequence: TGTGCCAGCAGTGTCAGGGCCCTGAACACTGAAGCTTTCTTT.

This chain links TRBV4-2 with TRBJ1-2; 8 positions match TRBD1. Germline trimming cut 1 base from V and 2 bases from J; bases unmatched to any gene: 3. The germline V gene encodes CDR1 LGHNA and CDR2 YNFKEQ. CDR3 length: 15 residues. CDR3 in amino acids: CASSQGQGANYGYTF. The CDR3 DNA reads TGTGCCAGCAGCCAAGGCCAGGGGGCCAACTATGGCTACACCTTC.

This clone has only one observation. The rearrangement links TRBV4-1 to TRBJ2-7, with D uncertain. V was pared by 3 bases and J by 0 bases, with 12 bases between. Germline-derived CDR1 and CDR2 are MGHRA and YSYEKL. CDR3 size: 15 residues. The CDR3 spells CASSQSGGFSYEQYF. The CDR3 nucleotides read TGCGCCAGCAGCCAGTCGGGTGGGTTCTCCTACGAGCAGTACTTC.

The chain combines TRBV2 with TRBJ2-1, with D possibly matching TRBD1 (5 bases). The germline V gene encodes CDR1 SNHLY and CDR2 FYNNEI. This CDR3 spans 15 amino acids. V gave up 2 bases and J gave up 2 bases, with 10 bases separating them. The CDR3 DNA reads as TGTGCCAGCAGTGAATCAGGGATCCCCTACAATGAGCAGTTCTTC. Translating it yields CASSESGIPYNEQFF.

This clone is a singleton in its sample. The V and J genes are TRBV28 and TRBJ1-2; D remains ambiguous. The germline CDR1 and CDR2 sequences are MDHEN and SYDVKM. Between the trimmed V and J ends, which lost 7 bases and 1 base, there was a span of 10 bases. The CDR3 consists of 13 residues. The CDR3 region is CASTKLLNYGYTF. The CDR3 DNA is TGTGCCAGCACGAAACTCCTTAACTATGGCTACACCTTC.

The chain is built from TRBV5-8 and TRBJ2-7; 8 bases map to TRBD1. The CDR3 consists of 12 residues. Germline-derived CDR1 and CDR2 are SGHTS and YDEGEE. With 7 bases clipped from V and 3 bases from J, the junction kept 3 bases outside the gene matches. The CDR3 sequence is CASDGQGYEQYF. CDR3 in DNA: TGTGCCAGCGATGGACAGGGCTACGAGCAGTACTTC.

The chain employs TRBV28 and TRBJ2-7; a possible D gene is TRBD1 (5 bases). Germline V CDR1 and CDR2: MDHEN, SYDVKM. Trimming pared 3 bases from V and 0 bases from J, leaving 9 bases between. The CDR3 length is 14 residues. DNA of the CDR3: TGTGCCAGCAGTTTGCACAGGAGCTCCTACGAGCAGTACTTC. It translates to CASSLHRSSYEQYF. Full variable domain (outside the CDR3, taken from reference TRBV28 and TRBJ2-7): DVKVTQSSRYLVKRTGEKVFLECVQDMDHENMFWYRQDPGLGLRLIYFSYDVKMKEKGDIPEGYSVSREKKERFSLILESASTNQTSMYLCASSLHRSSYEQYFGPGTRLTVT.

In its sample, this clone was seen once. The rearrangement links TRBV7-9 to TRBJ2-5; D is unclear. The V gene's germline CDR1 is SEHNR and CDR2 FQNEAQ (reference sequence). V lost 5 bases, J lost 1 base, and 8 bases lay in between. The CDR3 covers 13 residues. CDR3 protein: CASSLEPQETQYF. In nucleotides, the CDR3 is TGTGCCAGCAGCCTCGAGCCCCAAGAGACCCAGTACTTC.

J is TRBJ2-1 and V is TRBV4-1, with TRBD2 identical over 8 bases. With 3 bases clipped from V and 2 bases from J, the junction kept 3 bases outside the gene matches. In germline, CDR1 is MGHRA, CDR2 YSYEKL. The length of the CDR3 is 15 residues. The CDR3, as DNA: TGCGCCAGCAGCCAGCCTAGCGGGCCCTACAATGAGCAGTTCTTC. Protein product: CASSQPSGPYNEQFF.

The chain recombines TRBV28 with TRBJ2-1, with D possibly matching TRBD1 (5 bases). V was trimmed by 4 bases and J by 9 bases, leaving 19 bases between them. CDR1 is MDHEN and CDR2 is SYDVKM in the germline V gene. This CDR3 spans 15 amino acids. CDR3 in DNA: TGTGCCAGCAGTTATTTTGGCTTAGGGGTTGGTGAGCAGTTCTTC. Protein sequence: CASSYFGLGVGEQFF.

The chain carries TRBV27 and TRBJ2-7; 7 bases agree with TRBD1. The trim removed 6 bases at V and 2 bases at J, leaving 7 bases unmatched. Germline V gene sequence: CDR1 MNHEY, CDR2 SMNVEV (reference sequence). This CDR3 comprises 14 residues. This CDR3 is CASSPTGPPYEQYF. The CDR3 coding sequence is TGTGCCAGCAGCCCGACAGGGCCGCCCTACGAGCAGTACTTC.

The V and J genes are TRBV6-5 and TRBJ2-5; 9 bases line up with TRBD1. The germline gives CDR1 MNHEY, CDR2 SVGAGI. The CDR3 has 15 amino acids. Trimming removed 2 bases from V and 5 bases from J; junction bases left unmatched: 6. The CDR3 is CASSYQDRGRETQYF. The CDR3 nucleotides are TGTGCCAGCAGTTACCAGGACAGGGGTCGGGAGACCCAGTACTTC.

The rearrangement links TRBV5-6 to TRBJ2-5; D is unclear. V lost 1 base, J lost 4 bases, and 11 bases lay in between. The CDR3 is 14 amino acids. The germline V gene encodes CDR1 SGHDT and CDR2 YYEEEE. Written as DNA, the CDR3 is TGTGCCAGCAGCTTGACGCTGTCCGGAGAGACCCAGTACTTC. It specifies CASSLTLSGETQYF. The whole variable domain, remainder taken from reference TRBV5-6 and TRBJ2-5, is DAGVTQSPTHLIKTRGQQVTLRCSPKSGHDTVSWYQQALGQGPQFIFQYYEEEERQRGNFPDRFSGHQFPNYSSELNVNALLLGDSALYLCASSLTLSGETQYFGPGTRLLVL.

The chain is built from TRBV5-1 and TRBJ1-2, with D tentatively TRBD1 (5 bases). The CDR3 loop spans 13 amino acids. Germline CDR1 SGHRS, CDR2 YFSETQ. Trimming took 3 bases from V and 8 from J, leaving 14 bases between them. CDR3 coding DNA: TGCGCCAGCAGCTCGGGGGACCTGGGAGGCTACACCTTC. It encodes CASSSGDLGGYTF.

The chain links TRBV4-1 to TRBJ2-1; a weak D match, TRBD2 (6 bases). The CDR3 runs 16 residues. Trimming cost V 4 bases and J 7 bases, with 20 bases left between them. Germline V CDR1 and CDR2: MGHRA, YSYEKL. CDR3 bases: TGCGCCAGCAGCCGCGTCCGGGCCTGGGACTCAAATGAGCAGTTCTTC. The encoded protein is CASSRVRAWDSNEQFF.

The chain is built from TRBV9 and TRBJ2-3; no clear D gene. V was pared by 3 bases and J by 3 bases, with 14 bases between. Germline V CDR1 and CDR2: SGDLS, YYNGEE. The CDR3 contains 15 residues. The CDR3 DNA is TGTGCCAGCAGCGCCACCGGTCGTACGACAGATACGCAGTATTTT. The encoded protein is CASSATGRTTDTQYF.

The gene calls are TRBV27 and TRBJ2-7; perhaps TRBD2 as D (6 bases). V lost 5 bases and J 4 bases, leaving 12 bases between the germline ends. Germline assignment: CDR1 MNHEY and CDR2 SMNVEV (reference sequence). There are 13 residues in the CDR3. The CDR3 here is CASSQTSIYEQYF. CDR3 sequence (DNA): TGTGCCAGCAGTCAGACTAGTATATACGAGCAGTACTTC.

The chain links TRBV30 to TRBJ1-6, with TRBD1 as a possible D gene (5 bases). Trimming removed 2 bases from V and 6 bases from J, with 11 bases in between. The CDR3 sequence is 14 residues long. Per the germline V gene, CDR1 is GTSNPN and CDR2 is SVGIG (reference sequence). This CDR3 reads CAWSFRGFNSPLHF. DNA of the CDR3: TGTGCCTGGAGTTTTAGGGGTTTTAATTCACCCCTCCACTTT.

The chain combines TRBV27 with TRBJ1-5; 11 positions match TRBD1. The CDR3 has 15 residues. J gave up 5 bases and V 5 bases, and 5 bases lay outside the gene matches. In germline, CDR1 is MNHEY, CDR2 SMNVEV (reference sequence). CDR3 nucleotides: TGTGCCAGCAGTGTGGGACAGGGGGTCTATCAGCCCCAGCATTTT. Its translation: CASSVGQGVYQPQHF.

The V and J genes are TRBV2 and TRBJ1-5; possible D gene TRBD1, 5 bases. The germline V and J ends were trimmed by 6 bases and 6 bases, with 6 bases remaining between them. Germline CDR1 reads SNHLY; CDR2 reads FYNNEI. This CDR3 spans 11 amino acids. The CDR3 coding sequence is TGTGCCAGCAGGGGGGGTCAGCCCCAGCATTTT. Residues: CASRGGQPQHF.

This chain connects TRBV29-1 to TRBJ2-1; 10 bases are a match to TRBD2. The CDR3 length is 14 residues. Germline V gene sequence: CDR1 SQVTM, CDR2 ANQGSEA. V dropped 5 bases and J dropped 2; count of bases not matched to a gene: 3. The CDR3 sequence is CSVSLAGAYNEQFF. In DNA form, the CDR3 reads TGCAGCGTTTCCCTAGCGGGGGCCTACAATGAGCAGTTCTTC.

The J gene is TRBJ2-3, the V gene TRBV15; 7 nucleotides line up with TRBD1. Germline-derived CDR1 and CDR2 are LNHNV and YYDKDF (reference sequence). The CDR3 sequence is 17 residues long. The V and J ends lost 8 bases and 2 bases, in that order; junction bases with no gene match: 16. The CDR3 DNA is TGTGCCACCTTCATGGCCGGGACAGCGGCATACACAGATACGCAGTATTTT. Protein product: CATFMAGTAAYTDTQYF.